This T cell receptor (beta chain) was found in a study of CD8 T cells in ankylosing spondylitis. Findings of the study overall: Earlier reports found some motif variants in synovial fluid and blood in reactive arthritis. Seemingly characteristic of ankylosing spondylitis blood was a TCR beta motif consisting of 7 or 8 highly homologous variants.

It was by quantitative 5'-RACE with molecular barcodes that TCR beta libraries were made. TCRdb ran MiXCR on the 5' RACE reads and lists one entry per CDR3 protein. Here the sample spans around 430,000 distinct CDR3 sequences, more than 15% being singletons. The CDR3 has 14 amino acids. Regarding this clonotype: Its antigen is unknown. This may be a read error: a much more frequent sequence differs by one nucleotide.

The TCR originated in a male donor with ankylosing spondylitis. This chain uses TRBV12-3 or TRBV12-4 with TRBJ1-2, with D possibly matching TRBD1 (6 bases). Sequenced sample: blood, either unsorted or a sorted T cell fraction (not recorded which). CDR3 in amino acids: CASSFSDRLYGFTF. The CDR3 DNA reads TGTGCCAGCAGTTTCTCGGACAGACTCTATGGCTTCACCTTC.